This is a list of T cell receptor beta chains from one sample in a study of radiotherapy plus CTLA-4 blockade in lung cancer. Sequencing was performed with immunoSEQ multiplex PCR; in TCRdb, only in-frame clones are kept and a portion is missing. The sample has over 100,000 clones, over 65% seen once. The sample was peripheral blood, taken from a patient treated with radiotherapy plus ipilimumab. The receptors derive from a human donor with non-small cell lung cancer that progressed on radiotherapy plus ipilimumab. Some clones in this sample may be carry-over from other donors' samples. Each CDR3 is given with its conserved first and last residue. A D gene is named only where the DNA matches it firmly. Not every row has a clone size; where given, it reads once, few, many or a size class.

DNA,CDR3,size,D,J,V
TGCGCCAGCAGCTCAGAACCCGCGGGGGCCTCCTACGAGCAGTACTTC,CASSSEPAGASYEQYF,-,-,TRBJ2-7,TRBV5-1
TGTGCTAGTGGTTTGGTCAACCCCATAGGGGACCTCCACTTT,CASGLVNPIGDLHF,-,-,TRBJ1-6,TRBV12-5
TGTGCCAGCAGCCTGGGGGCAGGGTGGGACGGCTACACCTTC,CASSLGAGWDGYTF,-,-,TRBJ1-2,TRBV5-5
TGTGCCACCAGCGACAACCGGGACACCCCTGGCTACACCTTC,CATSDNRDTPGYTF,-,-,TRBJ1-2,TRBV15
TGCGCCAGCAGCCAAGAGACGAACACTGAAGCTTTCTTT,CASSQETNTEAFF,-,-,TRBJ1-1,TRBV4-3
TGTGCCACTAAAACGGGACAGGGGGGATCCTACGAGCAGTACTTC,CATKTGQGGSYEQYF,-,TRBD1,TRBJ2-7,TRBV10-3
TGTGCCAGCAGGCCTACAAAGGGCTACACCTTC,CASRPTKGYTF,few,-,TRBJ1-2,TRBV28
TGTGCCAGCAGCTTAGTGCGCGGGGGGGCCTACGAGCAGTACTTC,CASSLVRGGAYEQYF,-,TRBD2,TRBJ2-7,TRBV7-9
TGCGCCAGCAGCTTTTCGGCAGGGAATATGGATGGCTACACCTTC,CASSFSAGNMDGYTF,-,-,TRBJ1-2,TRBV5-1
TGTGCCAGCTCCCTTCGACTAGCGGGATTGAACAATGAGCAGTTCTTC,CASSLRLAGLNNEQFF,-,TRBD2,TRBJ2-1,TRBV18
TGTGCCAGCAGTGAATTCAGGGGCGCGCTGAACACTGAAGCTTTCTTT,CASSEFRGALNTEAFF,-,-,TRBJ1-1,TRBV6-1
TGTGCCAGCAGTGAGACTATTAGGTTCGGAGAGCTGTTTTTT,CASSETIRFGELFF,-,-,TRBJ2-2,TRBV6-1
TGCGCCAGCAGCCCCCCGGGAGCAATCGGGGAGCTGTTTTTT,CASSPPGAIGELFF,-,-,TRBJ2-2,TRBV4-1
TGTGCCAGTAGTATCGCGGGGGGGTATGGCTACACCTTC,CASSIAGGYGYTF,-,-,TRBJ1-2,TRBV27
TGTGCCAGCAGCTTAGGAGGGGTTGGTTACAATGAGCAGTTCTTC,CASSLGGVGYNEQFF,-,-,TRBJ2-1,TRBV7-3